A single sample gave rise to the 22 T cell receptor beta chains below, sequenced in a study of identical twins. One entry per CDR3 protein results from TCRdb running MiXCR on the 5' RACE reads. The table has around 490,000 distinct CDR3 sequences, 20% to 25% seen once. These data are also associated with another study on yellow fever vaccine responses in identical twins.

Sequencing input: CD4+ T cells sorted from blood. The receptor set was obtained from a woman between 18 and 30 years old in good health.

V is TRBV12-3 or TRBV12-4 and J is TRBJ2-1, with D possibly matching TRBD2 (7 bases). CDR3 length: 18 amino acids. V lost 3 bases and J lost 3, with 21 bases in between. In DNA form, the CDR3 reads TGTGCCAGCAGTTTCAGGAGGGGGGGAGCGGGGTTCTACAATGAGCAGTTCTTC. It translates to CASSFRRGGAGFYNEQFF.

This rearrangement joins TRBV7-2 to TRBJ1-1, with a possible D match to TRBD1 (5 bases). Germline V gene data show CDR1 as SGHTA and CDR2 as FQGNSA. CDR3 length equals 16 residues. Trimming stripped 2 bases from V and 1 base from J, with 14 bases between. CDR3 in DNA: TGTGCCAGCAGCTTATCAGGGACGATGGGGAACACTGAAGCTTTCTTT. This sequence encodes CASSLSGTMGNTEAFF.

This clonotype was found a few times. The chain recombines TRBV3-1 with TRBJ2-4; D possibly corresponds to TRBD2 (5 bases). Per germline, CDR1 LGHDT and CDR2 YNNKEL (reference sequence). This CDR3 region has 16 residues. V was shortened by 1 base and J by 6 bases, with 16 bases between the two germline ends. CDR3 region: CASSQATNLAGNIQYF. The CDR3 nucleotides are TGTGCCAGCAGCCAAGCGACCAACCTAGCCGGAAACATTCAGTACTTC.

The chain carries TRBV20-1 and TRBJ2-5; D unclear. Per the germline V gene, CDR1 is DFQATT and CDR2 is SNEGSKA (reference sequence). The V end was cut by 6 bases, the J end by 2 bases, with 10 bases between. The CDR3 loop spans 12 amino acids. CDR3 coding DNA: TGCAGTGCCAACGGGCGGCAAGAGACCCAGTACTTC. The encoded protein is CSANGRQETQYF.

This chain links TRBV10-2 with TRBJ2-7; 7 bases align to TRBD1. This CDR3 comprises 13 residues. Looked up from germline, CDR1 is WSHSY and CDR2 is SAAADI. Unmatched junction bases numbered 5, after V lost 3 bases and J lost 6 bases. CDR3 bases: TGCGCCAGCAGTGACGACAGGGTCCGCGAGCAGTACTTC. Amino acid sequence: CASSDDRVREQYF.

The chain uses TRBV4-2 and TRBJ2-5; 8 bases map to TRBD1. Per the germline V gene, CDR1 is LGHNA and CDR2 is YNFKEQ. V was pared by 4 bases and J by 5 bases, with 6 bases of the junction left unmatched. The CDR3 extends over 14 amino acids. The CDR3 nucleotides are TGTGCCAGCAGCCGAGTGGACAGGGAGGAGACCCAGTACTTC. Translation gives CASSRVDREETQYF.

The table lists this clonotype with a few counts. V usage is TRBV24-1 and J usage is TRBJ2-2; TRBD1 matches 9 bases. The CDR3 consists of 16 residues. Per the germline V gene, CDR1 is KGHDR and CDR2 is SFDVKD. With 5 bases clipped from V and 6 bases from J, the junction kept 9 bases outside the gene matches. The CDR3 coding sequence is TGTGCCACCAGTGCTCCCGGGACAGGGAGGGCCGGGGAGCTGTTTTTT. Its protein is CATSAPGTGRAGELFF.

The V and J genes are TRBV25-1 and TRBJ2-1; TRBD2 is a possible D gene (5 bases). Trimming pared 1 base from V and 5 bases from J, leaving 12 bases between. CDR1 and CDR2 (germline): MGHDK, SYGVNS. The CDR3 runs 15 residues. The chain's CDR3 is CASSELATIDNEQFF. The CDR3 nucleotides are TGTGCCAGCAGTGAATTGGCGACTATAGACAATGAGCAGTTCTTC.

The J gene is TRBJ2-3, the V gene TRBV5-1, with D perhaps matching TRBD2 (6 bases). V was pared by 10 bases and J by 2 bases, with 20 bases between. The germline V gene has CDR1 SGHRS and CDR2 YFSETQ. The CDR3 is made up of 15 amino acids. The CDR3 protein is CASSGEAYLTDTQYF. Here the CDR3 DNA reads TGCGCCTCCTCGGGGGAAGCGTACCTCACAGATACGCAGTATTTT.

Many counts were recorded for this clonotype. The chain uses TRBV12-3 or TRBV12-4 and TRBJ1-5; D may be TRBD1 (6 bases). V was cut by 5 bases and J by 5 bases, with 10 bases left in between. The CDR3 consists of 13 residues. This chain's CDR3 is CASSRTGHQPQHF. The DNA for the CDR3 is TGTGCCAGCAGTCGAACAGGGCATCAGCCCCAGCATTTT.

For the CDR3, the DNA is TGCGCCAGCAGCCAAGATTATCGACTTGTTAGCACAGATACGCAGTATTTT. Protein: CASSQDYRLVSTDTQYF. The V and J genes are TRBV4-1 and TRBJ2-3; D unresolved. The V end was cut by 0 bases, the J end by 0 bases, with 13 bases between. Germline-derived CDR1 and CDR2 are MGHRA and YSYEKL. CDR3 length: 17 amino acids.

This clonotype was picked up a small number of times. The chain recombines TRBV29-1 with TRBJ1-1; no reliable D call. V was trimmed by 4 bases and J by 3 bases, leaving 3 bases between them. This CDR3 comprises 10 residues. Germline V gene sequence: CDR1 SQVTM, CDR2 ANQGSEA. CDR3 loop: CSVGDTEAFF. CDR3 coding DNA: TGCAGCGTTGGAGACACTGAAGCTTTCTTT.

This clonotype has just a few counts. The genes are TRBV5-1 and TRBJ2-7; TRBD1 might be the D (5 bases). Per germline, CDR1 SGHRS and CDR2 YFSETQ. The CDR3 runs 17 residues. Trimming pared 3 bases from V and 1 base from J, leaving 20 bases between. The CDR3 sequence: CASSSTAKGVLSYEQYV. The CDR3 nucleotides are TGCGCCAGCAGCTCCACAGCAAAAGGGGTCTTGTCCTACGAGCAGTACGTC.

There are a few counts of this clonotype. This chain links TRBV7-2 with TRBJ2-2, with 10 bases matching TRBD2. The CDR3 has 15 residues. J gave up 3 bases and V 6 bases, and 4 bases lay outside the gene matches. Germline CDR1 reads SGHTA; CDR2 reads FQGNSA. CDR3 nucleotide sequence: TGTGCCAGCAGGAAAGGACTAGCGGACACCGGGGAGCTGTTTTTT. Protein product: CASRKGLADTGELFF.

This chain joins TRBV20-1 and TRBJ2-1; TRBD2 aligns across 9 bases. Germline V gene data show CDR1 as DFQATT and CDR2 as SNEGSKA (reference sequence). V shed 6 bases and J 3 bases; nucleotides not matched to a gene: 6. The CDR3 is 14 residues long. The CDR3 DNA is TGCAGTGCCACACTAGCGGGCAACTACAATGAGCAGTTCTTC. Translating it yields CSATLAGNYNEQFF.

The CDR3 here is CASSNTGNYGYTF. CDR3 nucleotides: TGTGCCAGCAGCAACACAGGGAACTATGGCTACACCTTC. The chain uses TRBV3-1 and TRBJ1-2; D possibly corresponds to TRBD1 (6 bases). V was trimmed by 5 bases and J by 2 bases, leaving 9 bases between them. This CDR3 spans 13 amino acids. Germline CDR1 reads LGHDT; CDR2 reads YNNKEL (reference sequence).

This clonotype was detected a few times. One junction end disagrees with the germline gene, perhaps due to a read error. The V call is TRBV12-5, the J call TRBJ2-1, with TRBD1 matching over 10 bases. The germline CDR1 and CDR2 sequences are LGHNT and FRNRAP. This CDR3 contains 11 residues. CDR3 sequence reads: CASGETGGCIF. The CDR3 nucleotides are TGTGCTAGTGGTGAGACAGGGGGCTGTATCTTC.

This clonotype was seen only a few times. The J gene is TRBJ2-7, the V gene TRBV18, with D possibly matching TRBD1 (6 bases). The CDR3 contains 14 residues. V was clipped by 2 bases and J by 5 bases, with 13 bases between them. CDR1 is KGHSH, CDR2 LQKENI, per germline. The CDR3 DNA follows: TGTGCCAGCTCACCAGCAGGGGCCCTTGACGAGCAGTACTTC. Translated: CASSPAGALDEQYF.

The gene calls are TRBV10-3 and TRBJ2-5, with unresolved D. V lost 3 bases and J lost 1, with 6 bases in between. Germline V lookup: CDR1 ENHRY, CDR2 SYGVKD. The CDR3 spans 13 residues. Here the CDR3 reads CAISDRPQETQYF. As DNA, the CDR3 is TGTGCCATCAGTGATAGACCCCAAGAGACCCAGTACTTC.

J is TRBJ2-3 and V is TRBV5-1; 7 bases line up with TRBD2. CDR3 length equals 15 residues. The J segment lost 2 bases and the V segment lost 3 bases, leaving 6 bases of the junction unmatched. Germline CDR1 reads SGHRS; CDR2 reads YFSETQ. CDR3 sequence: CASSSTGLHTDTQYF. The CDR3 DNA reads TGCGCCAGCAGCTCAACGGGACTACACACAGATACGCAGTATTTT.

This clonotype was seen only a few times. The chain has TRBV3-1 and TRBJ2-3; D is uncertain. Between the trimmed V and J ends, which lost 6 bases and 0 bases, there was a span of 10 bases. CDR3 length equals 14 residues. The germline CDR1 and CDR2 sequences are LGHDT and YNNKEL (reference sequence). The CDR3 loop reads CASSRDGSTDTQYF. The CDR3 DNA follows: TGTGCCAGCAGTCGAGACGGGAGCACAGATACGCAGTATTTT.

This chain links TRBV5-1 with TRBJ2-1; maybe TRBD1 (6 bases). Germline assignment: CDR1 SGHRS and CDR2 YFSETQ. CDR3 length: 15 amino acids. V was shortened by 3 bases and J by 5 bases, with 15 bases between the two germline ends. In nucleotides, the CDR3 is TGCGCCAGCAGCTGGGACGGACAGAGAGACAATGAGCAGTTCTTC. Translation: CASSWDGQRDNEQFF.